The 6 T cell receptor beta chains listed next were all sequenced from one sample in a study of shared clonotypes between healthy human individuals. TCRdb keeps only in-frame clones here, not all; method: immunoSEQ multiplex PCR. The table shows approximately 110,000 clones, with around 71% occurring only once. The sequenced sample consisted of memory CD8+ T cells sorted from blood. As for subset: CD45RO+ cells pooled with CCR7-negative TemRA cells. Receptor source: a woman in her twenties or thirties in good health.

The chain is built from TRBV14 and TRBJ2-5; D is possibly TRBD2 (6 bases). The end of the DNA is better explained by TRBJ2-7, so the J call may be wrong. The CDR3 spans 17 residues. In germline, CDR1 is SGHDN, CDR2 FVKESK. The CDR3 DNA reads as TGTGCCAGCAGCCCGTCCCGGGACCCCTCCGGGGGTTACGAGCAGTACTTC. Protein product: CASSPSRDPSGGYEQYF.

The chain joins TRBV7-3 to TRBJ2-7, with 10 positions matching TRBD2. The J segment lost 2 bases and the V segment lost 2 bases, leaving 3 bases of the junction unmatched. This CDR3 contains 15 residues. Germline V lookup: CDR1 SGHTA, CDR2 FQGTGA. This CDR3 reads CASSLGAGGAYEQYF. For the CDR3, the DNA is TGTGCCAGCAGCTTAGGAGCGGGAGGGGCCTACGAGCAGTACTTC. The full variable domain, in which reference TRBV7-3 and TRBJ2-7 provide the parts outside the CDR3, is GAGVSQTPSNKVTEKGKYVELRCDPISGHTALYWYRQSLGQGPEFLIYFQGTGAADDSGLPNDRFFAVRPEGSVSTLKIQRTERGDSAVYLCASSLGAGGAYEQYFGPGTRLTVT.

This clone counts as medium-sized. This chain uses TRBV6-4 with TRBJ1-5; D is unresolved. The CDR3 totals 13 residues. Germline V gene data show CDR1 as MRHNA and CDR2 as SNTAGT. Between the trimmed V and J ends, which lost 4 bases and 4 bases, there was a span of 8 bases. In nucleotides, the CDR3 is TGTGCCAGCAGTGTGGCAGCAAATCAGCCCCAGCATTTT. Residues: CASSVAANQPQHF.

This rearrangement joins TRBV7-2 to TRBJ2-6; maybe TRBD1 (5 bases). There are 15 residues in the CDR3. The germline V and J ends were trimmed by 2 bases and 4 bases, with 9 bases remaining between them. The germline V gene encodes CDR1 SGHTA and CDR2 FQGNSA. CDR3 nucleotide sequence: TGTGCCAGCAGCTTATTAGGGGCGGGGGCCAACGTCCTGACTTTC. Protein: CASSLLGAGANVLTF.

The J gene is TRBJ1-1, the V gene TRBV11-3, with a tentative D call TRBD1 (5 bases). Trimming left V 4 bases short and J 6 bases short, with 12 bases between. Germline CDR1 and CDR2: SGHNT and YENEEA. The CDR3 is 13 residues long. CDR3: CASSSRGGAEAFF. DNA for the CDR3: TGTGCCAGCAGCTCCCGCGGGGGGGCTGAAGCTTTCTTT.

The V gene is TRBV13, the J gene TRBJ2-7, with D unclear. This CDR3 spans 14 amino acids. CDR1 is PRHDT, CDR2 FYEKMQ, per germline (reference sequence). V was cut by 4 bases and J by 0 bases, with 10 bases left in between. The CDR3 protein is CASSYRPYSYEQYF. The DNA for the CDR3 is TGTGCCAGCAGCTATCGACCTTACTCCTACGAGCAGTACTTC.